This T cell receptor beta chain was recorded in a study of T-cell memory formation after mild COVID-19. Study conclusions and caveats: The SARS-CoV-2 specificity of second-wave clones reaching peak at day 37 remained unverified. A second wave expanding day 15 to 37 was CD4+-biased; contracting clones were balanced. There were some responding clones in pre-infection memory, which suggested that cross-reactive memory had joined.

TCRdb recomputed calls from the 5' RACE reads with MiXCR, one row per CDR3 protein. The data show some 250,000 distinct CDR3 sequences, more than 15% seen once. This clonotype was detected a few times. What it recognizes is unknown. This CDR3 is 15 amino acids long. V lost 1 base and J lost 2, with 13 bases in between. Germline lookup yields CDR1 SGHRS and CDR2 YFSETQ. The sequencing input was PBMCs or a T cell subset sorted from them (not recorded which). This chain joins TRBV5-1 and TRBJ2-7; either TRBD1 or TRBD2 may supply D (6 bases each). This receptor was obtained from a man younger than 30 who had mild COVID-19 (a few samples of this study predate the infection). Cell type and time point are not known. The CDR3 reads CASSLMGGSPYEQYF. The CDR3 coding sequence is TGCGCCAGCAGCTTGATGGGGGGCTCTCCCTACGAGCAGTACTTC. The entire variable domain, with the rest obtained from reference TRBV5-1 and TRBJ2-7, is as follows: KAGVTQTPRYLIKTRGQQVTLSCSPISGHRSVSWYQQTPGQGLQFLFEYFSETQRNKGNFPGRFSGRQFSNSRSEMNVSTLELGDSALYLCASSLMGGSPYEQYFGPGTRLTVT.